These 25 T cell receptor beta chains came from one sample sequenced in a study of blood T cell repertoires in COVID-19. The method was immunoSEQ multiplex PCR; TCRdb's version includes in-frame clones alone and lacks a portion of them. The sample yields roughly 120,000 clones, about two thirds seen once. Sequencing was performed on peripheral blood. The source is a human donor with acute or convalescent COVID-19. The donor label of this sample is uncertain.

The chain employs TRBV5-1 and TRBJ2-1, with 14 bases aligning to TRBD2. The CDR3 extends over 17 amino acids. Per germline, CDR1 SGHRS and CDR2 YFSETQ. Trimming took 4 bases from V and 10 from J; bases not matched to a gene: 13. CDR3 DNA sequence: TGCGCCAGCAGCCAGGAGATTAGACTAGCGGGGGGGTCGGAGCAGTTCTTC. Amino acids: CASSQEIRLAGGSEQFF.

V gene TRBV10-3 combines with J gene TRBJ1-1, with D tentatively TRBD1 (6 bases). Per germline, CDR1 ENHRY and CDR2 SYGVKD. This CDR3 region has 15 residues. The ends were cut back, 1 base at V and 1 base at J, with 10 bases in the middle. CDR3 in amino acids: CAISELGTPNTEAFF. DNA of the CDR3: TGTGCCATCAGTGAGTTGGGGACACCGAACACTGAAGCTTTCTTT.

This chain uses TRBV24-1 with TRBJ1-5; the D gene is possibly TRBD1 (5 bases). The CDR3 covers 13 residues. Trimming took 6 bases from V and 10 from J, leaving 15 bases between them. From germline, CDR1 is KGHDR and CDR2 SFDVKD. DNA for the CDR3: TGTGCCACCAGTTTCGGGGGTTCCGAACCCCAGCATTTT. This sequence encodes CATSFGGSEPQHF.

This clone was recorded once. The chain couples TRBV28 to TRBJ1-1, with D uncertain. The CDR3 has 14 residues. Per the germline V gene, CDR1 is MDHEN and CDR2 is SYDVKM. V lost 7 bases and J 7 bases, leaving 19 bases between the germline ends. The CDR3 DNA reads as TGTGCCAGCACGGTTGACGGATTTCGCGGTGAAGCTTTCTTT. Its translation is CASTVDGFRGEAFF.

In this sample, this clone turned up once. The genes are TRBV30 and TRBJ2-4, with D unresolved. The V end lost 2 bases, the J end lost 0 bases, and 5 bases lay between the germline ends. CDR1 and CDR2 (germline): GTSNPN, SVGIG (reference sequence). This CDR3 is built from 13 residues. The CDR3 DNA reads TGTGCCTGGAGTCGGTTAGCCAAAAACATTCAGTACTTC. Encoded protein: CAWSRLAKNIQYF.

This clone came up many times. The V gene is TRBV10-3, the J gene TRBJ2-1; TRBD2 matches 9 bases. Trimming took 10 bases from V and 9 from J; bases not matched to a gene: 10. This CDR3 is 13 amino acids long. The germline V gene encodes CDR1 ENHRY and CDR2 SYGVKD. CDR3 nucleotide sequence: TGTGCCAGCCGAAACGGACTAGCGCTTGAGCAGTTCTTC. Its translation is CASRNGLALEQFF.

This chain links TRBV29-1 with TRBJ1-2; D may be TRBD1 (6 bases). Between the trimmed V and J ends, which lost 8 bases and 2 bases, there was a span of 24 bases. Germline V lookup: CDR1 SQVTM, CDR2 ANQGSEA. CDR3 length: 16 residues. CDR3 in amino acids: CSIFGQKERENYGYTF. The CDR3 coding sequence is TGCAGCATTTTCGGACAGAAGGAAAGGGAAAACTATGGCTACACCTTC.

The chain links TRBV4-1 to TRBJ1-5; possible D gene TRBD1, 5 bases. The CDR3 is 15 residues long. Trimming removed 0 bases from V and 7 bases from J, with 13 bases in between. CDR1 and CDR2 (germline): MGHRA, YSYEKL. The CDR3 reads CASSQDFRVEQPQHF. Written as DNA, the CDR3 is TGCGCCAGCAGCCAAGATTTCAGGGTTGAGCAGCCCCAGCATTTT.

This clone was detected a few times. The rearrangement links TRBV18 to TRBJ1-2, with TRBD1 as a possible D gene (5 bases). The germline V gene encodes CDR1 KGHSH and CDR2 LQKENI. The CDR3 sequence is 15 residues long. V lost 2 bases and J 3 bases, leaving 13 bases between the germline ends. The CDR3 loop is CASSPGAGFDYGYTF. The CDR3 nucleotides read TGTGCCAGCTCACCAGGGGCTGGGTTCGACTATGGCTACACCTTC.

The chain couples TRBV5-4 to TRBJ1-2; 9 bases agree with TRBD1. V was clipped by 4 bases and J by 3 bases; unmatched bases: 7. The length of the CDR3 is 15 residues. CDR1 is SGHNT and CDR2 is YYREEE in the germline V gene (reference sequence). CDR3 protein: CASSVTGGAHYGYTF. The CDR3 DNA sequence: TGTGCCAGCAGCGTAACAGGGGGCGCTCACTATGGCTACACCTTC.

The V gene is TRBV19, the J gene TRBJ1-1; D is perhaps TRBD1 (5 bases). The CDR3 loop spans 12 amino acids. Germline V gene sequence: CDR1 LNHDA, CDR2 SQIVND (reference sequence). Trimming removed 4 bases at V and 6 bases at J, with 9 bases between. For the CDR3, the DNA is TGTGCCAGTAGTAAGGGGCGAGCTGAAGCTTTCTTT. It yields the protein CASSKGRAEAFF.

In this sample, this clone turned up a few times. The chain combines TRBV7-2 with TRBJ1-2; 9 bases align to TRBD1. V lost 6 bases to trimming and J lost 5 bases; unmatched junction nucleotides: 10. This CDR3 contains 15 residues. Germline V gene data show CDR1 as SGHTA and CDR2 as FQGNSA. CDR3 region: CASRLEGQGNYGYTF. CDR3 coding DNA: TGTGCCAGCAGACTAGAAGGACAGGGGAATTATGGCTACACCTTC.

The CDR3, as DNA: TGCGCCAGCAGCTTGCAACTACTCCACGGAACCGGGGAGCTGTTTTTT. This sequence encodes CASSLQLLHGTGELFF. The chain is built from TRBV5-1 and TRBJ2-2, with D unresolved. Germline V gene data show CDR1 as SGHRS and CDR2 as YFSETQ. Between the trimmed V and J ends, which lost 1 base and 5 bases, there was a span of 15 bases. This CDR3 is built from 16 residues.

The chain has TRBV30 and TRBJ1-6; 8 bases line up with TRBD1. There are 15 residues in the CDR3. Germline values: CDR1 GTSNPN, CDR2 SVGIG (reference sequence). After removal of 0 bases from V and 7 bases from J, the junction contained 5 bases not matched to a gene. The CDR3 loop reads CAWSVGDRLNSPLHF. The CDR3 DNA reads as TGTGCCTGGAGTGTAGGGGACAGGTTAAATTCACCCCTCCACTTT.

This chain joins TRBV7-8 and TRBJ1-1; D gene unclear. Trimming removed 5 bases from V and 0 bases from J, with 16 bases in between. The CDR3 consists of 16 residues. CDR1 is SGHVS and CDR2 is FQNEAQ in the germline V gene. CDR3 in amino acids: CASSTIASSLNTEAFF. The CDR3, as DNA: TGTGCCAGCAGCACAATCGCCAGTTCCTTGAACACTGAAGCTTTCTTT.

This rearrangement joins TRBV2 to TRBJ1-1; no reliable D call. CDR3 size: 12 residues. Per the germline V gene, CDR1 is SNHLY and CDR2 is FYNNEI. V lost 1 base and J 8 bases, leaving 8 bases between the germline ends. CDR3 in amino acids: CASSEVGREAFF. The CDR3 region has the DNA TGTGCCAGCAGTGAAGTCGGGAGAGAAGCTTTCTTT.

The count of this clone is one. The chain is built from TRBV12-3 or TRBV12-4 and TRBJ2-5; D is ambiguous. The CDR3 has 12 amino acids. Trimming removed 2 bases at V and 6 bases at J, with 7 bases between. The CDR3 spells CASSLLKQTQYF. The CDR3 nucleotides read TGTGCCAGCAGTTTACTAAAGCAGACCCAGTACTTC.

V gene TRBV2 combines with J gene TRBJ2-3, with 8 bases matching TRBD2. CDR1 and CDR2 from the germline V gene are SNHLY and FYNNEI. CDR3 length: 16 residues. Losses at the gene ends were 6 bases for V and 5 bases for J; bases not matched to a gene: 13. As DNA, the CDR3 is TGTGCCAGCAGCCCGGACGGGGGGGCCGGGGGAGATACGCAGTATTTT. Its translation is CASSPDGGAGGDTQYF. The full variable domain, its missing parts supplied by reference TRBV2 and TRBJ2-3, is EPEVTQTPSHQVTQMGQEVILRCVPISNHLYFYWYRQILGQKVEFLVSFYNNEISEKSEIFDDQFSVERPDGSNFTLKIRSTKLEDSAMYFCASSPDGGAGGDTQYFGPGTRLTVL.

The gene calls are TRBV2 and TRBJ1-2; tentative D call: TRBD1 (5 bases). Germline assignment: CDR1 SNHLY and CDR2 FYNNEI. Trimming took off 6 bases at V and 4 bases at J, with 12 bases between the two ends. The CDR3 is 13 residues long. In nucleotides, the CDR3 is TGTGCCAGCAGCAGAGACAGTTTCTATGGCTACACCTTC. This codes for CASSRDSFYGYTF.

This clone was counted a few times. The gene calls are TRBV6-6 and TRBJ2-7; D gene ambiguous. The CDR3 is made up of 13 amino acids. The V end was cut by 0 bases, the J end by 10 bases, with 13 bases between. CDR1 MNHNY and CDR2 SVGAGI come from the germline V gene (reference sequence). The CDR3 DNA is TGTGCCAGCAGTTACTCGGAGTACGCGAGTCAGTACGTC. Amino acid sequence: CASSYSEYASQYV.

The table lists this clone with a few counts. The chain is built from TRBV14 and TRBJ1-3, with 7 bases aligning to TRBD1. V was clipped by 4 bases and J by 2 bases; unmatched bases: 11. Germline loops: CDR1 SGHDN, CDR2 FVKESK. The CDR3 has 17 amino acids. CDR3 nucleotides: TGTGCCAGCAGCCCGCGACAGGGACCGATCCCTGGAAACACCATATATTTT. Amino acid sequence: CASSPRQGPIPGNTIYF.

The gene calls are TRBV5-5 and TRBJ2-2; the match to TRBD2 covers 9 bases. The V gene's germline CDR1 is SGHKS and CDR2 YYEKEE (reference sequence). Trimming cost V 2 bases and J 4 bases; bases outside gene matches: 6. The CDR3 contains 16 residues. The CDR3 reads CASSLRVAGATGELFF. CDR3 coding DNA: TGTGCCAGCAGCTTACGGGTAGCGGGGGCCACCGGGGAGCTGTTTTTT.

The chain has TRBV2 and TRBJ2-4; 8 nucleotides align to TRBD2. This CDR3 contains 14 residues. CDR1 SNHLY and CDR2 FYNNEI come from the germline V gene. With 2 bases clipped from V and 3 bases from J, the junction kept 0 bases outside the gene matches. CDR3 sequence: CASSEREGKNIQYF. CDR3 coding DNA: TGTGCCAGCAGTGAACGGGAGGGCAAAAACATTCAGTACTTC.

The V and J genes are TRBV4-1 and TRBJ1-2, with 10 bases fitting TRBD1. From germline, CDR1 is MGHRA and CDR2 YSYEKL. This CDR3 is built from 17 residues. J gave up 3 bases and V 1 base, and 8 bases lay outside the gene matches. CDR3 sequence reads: CASSQGTDRGPYYGYTF. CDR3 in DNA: TGCGCCAGCAGCCAAGGGACCGACAGGGGGCCTTACTATGGCTACACCTTC.

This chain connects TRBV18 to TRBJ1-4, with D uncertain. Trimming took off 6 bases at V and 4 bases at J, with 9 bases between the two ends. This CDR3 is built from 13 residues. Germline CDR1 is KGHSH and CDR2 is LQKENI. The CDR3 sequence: CASSRQVNEKLFF. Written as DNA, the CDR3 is TGTGCCAGCTCCCGACAAGTTAATGAAAAACTGTTTTTT.